The 17 T cell receptor beta chains listed next were all sequenced from one sample in a study of cytomegalovirus exposure and HLA in healthy donors. With 60 Vbeta and 13 Jbeta primers, the PCR was carried out. Clones were sequenced by immunoSEQ multiplex PCR, and TCRdb holds only the in-frame ones, with some missing. The sample gives 85,000 to 100,000 clones, around 81% of which show up once; under 4% is in the top ten. Sequencing was carried out using PBMCs. The receptors shown here come from a female donor in good health and CMV-seropositive.

The chain carries TRBV5-6 and TRBJ2-1; D possibly corresponds to TRBD2 (5 bases). The germline V gene has CDR1 SGHDT and CDR2 YYEEEE. This CDR3 spans 12 amino acids. V was pared by 4 bases and J by 10 bases, with 12 bases between. The CDR3, as DNA: TGTGCCAGCAGCGTAGTGACGGGGGAGCAGTTCTTC. Encoded protein: CASSVVTGEQFF.

The genes are TRBV9 and TRBJ1-6; D unresolved. Germline CDR1 and CDR2: SGDLS and YYNGEE. The CDR3 covers 14 residues. The V gene lost 2 bases and the J gene lost 5 bases, with 8 bases spanning the gap. DNA for the CDR3: TGTGCCAGCAGCGTCGGTCCCGATAATTCACCCCTCCACTTT. It codes for CASSVGPDNSPLHF.

The chain combines TRBV9 with TRBJ2-1; possibly TRBD2 for D (7 bases). With 3 bases removed from V and 7 bases from J, the gap between germline ends came to 11 bases. CDR3 length: 13 amino acids. CDR1 and CDR2 from the germline V gene are SGDLS and YYNGEE. CDR3 nucleotide sequence: TGTGCCAGCAGCGCCGGGGGGCGGAATGAGCAGTTCTTC. It codes for CASSAGGRNEQFF.

This sequence joins TRBV5-6 and TRBJ1-1, with 8 bases identical to TRBD1. Trimming removed 0 bases from V and 0 bases from J; junction bases left unmatched: 4. The CDR3 has 16 amino acids. Germline CDR1 reads SGHDT; CDR2 reads YYEEEE. The CDR3 bases are TGTGCCAGCAGCTTGGGGGCAGGGGGCTTGAACACTGAAGCTTTCTTT. Its protein product is CASSLGAGGLNTEAFF.

Details on this clone: This sample also contains other DNA sequences that code for the same CDR3. The V and J genes are TRBV7-9 and TRBJ2-5; the match to TRBD2 covers 7 bases. J was trimmed by 2 bases and V by 5 bases; bases with no gene match: 5. Germline CDR1 is SEHNR and CDR2 is FQNEAQ (reference sequence). This CDR3 spans 14 amino acids. CDR3 bases: TGTGCCAGCAGCCCGTTGGGGGGGCAAGAGACCCAGTACTTC. Its translation: CASSPLGGQETQYF.

The CDR3 nucleotides are TGTGCCAGCAGTTACTCGTACTTGAGCTCCTACGAGCAGTACTTC. Its translation is CASSYSYLSSYEQYF. V gene TRBV6-5 combines with J gene TRBJ2-7; D remains ambiguous. The germline CDR1 and CDR2 sequences are MNHEY and SVGAGI. This CDR3 contains 15 residues. Between the trimmed V and J ends, which lost 0 bases and 0 bases, there was a span of 9 bases.

The chain couples TRBV11-2 to TRBJ2-1; 11 nucleotides match TRBD2. Germline-derived CDR1 and CDR2 are SGHAT and FQNNGV. The V and J ends lost 5 bases and 4 bases, in that order; junction bases with no gene match: 7. The CDR3 is 16 amino acids. The CDR3, as DNA: TGTGCCAGCAGCATCTATAGCGGGGGGGCTTACAATGAGCAGTTCTTC. Amino acid sequence: CASSIYSGGAYNEQFF.

The gene calls are TRBV15 and TRBJ2-5; TRBD1 might be the D (6 bases). V lost 2 bases and J 2 bases, leaving 9 bases between the germline ends. The length of the CDR3 is 14 residues. Germline V lookup: CDR1 LNHNV, CDR2 YYDKDF (reference sequence). CDR3 loop: CATSRSDRQETQYF. The CDR3 DNA reads TGTGCCACCAGCAGAAGCGACAGGCAAGAGACCCAGTACTTC. The full variable domain, rest sourced from reference TRBV15 and TRBJ2-5, is DAMVIQNPRYQVTQFGKPVTLSCSQTLNHNVMYWYQQKSSQAPKLLFHYYDKDFNNEADTPDNFQSRRPNTSFCFLDIRSPGLGDTAMYLCATSRSDRQETQYFGPGTRLLVL.

This clone was counted only a few times. The chain employs TRBV7-9 and TRBJ1-1; TRBD1 matches at 9 bases. Germline CDR1 SEHNR, CDR2 FQNEAQ (reference sequence). V was pared by 5 bases and J by 4 bases, with 14 bases of the junction left unmatched. The CDR3 loop spans 17 amino acids. CDR3 sequence reads: CASSTAGPGQGRTEAFF. In nucleotides, the CDR3 is TGTGCCAGCAGCACTGCGGGACCGGGACAGGGTCGCACTGAAGCTTTCTTT.

The chain employs TRBV28 and TRBJ1-1; 7 nucleotides align to TRBD1. The V gene end was trimmed by 6 bases and the J gene end by 5 bases; junction bases not matched to a gene: 6. CDR3 length: 13 residues. The germline gives CDR1 MDHEN, CDR2 SYDVKM. The CDR3: CASSPDRATEAFF. CDR3 DNA: TGTGCCAGCAGCCCCGACAGGGCTACTGAAGCTTTCTTT.

V and J are TRBV18 and TRBJ1-1; D may be TRBD1 (6 bases). V was cut by 6 bases and J by 1 base, with 12 bases left in between. Germline CDR1 is KGHSH and CDR2 is LQKENI. This CDR3 is 14 amino acids long. For the CDR3, the DNA is TGTGCCAGCTCCTCGTGGACAGAGAACACTGAAGCTTTCTTT. Its protein is CASSSWTENTEAFF.

The chain employs TRBV10-3 and TRBJ2-1; 14 bases line up with TRBD2. Germline V gene sequence: CDR1 ENHRY, CDR2 SYGVKD. V dropped 10 bases and J dropped 3; count of bases not matched to a gene: 8. This CDR3 is built from 16 residues. This CDR3 reads CATETSGRVGYNEQFF. The CDR3 DNA sequence: TGTGCCACGGAGACTAGCGGGAGGGTCGGCTACAATGAGCAGTTCTTC.

The chain has TRBV7-9 and TRBJ1-5, with TRBD1 identical over 10 bases. V lost 3 bases to trimming and J lost 1 base; unmatched junction nucleotides: 12. This CDR3 has 19 residues. Germline V gene lookup returns CDR1 SEHNR and CDR2 FQNEAQ (reference sequence). CDR3 amino acids: CASSLAGTGEMGSNQPQHF. In nucleotides, the CDR3 is TGTGCCAGCAGCTTGGCCGGGACAGGGGAGATGGGAAGCAATCAGCCCCAGCATTTT.

This clone has just a few counts. The chain is built from TRBV6-5 and TRBJ2-1; weak D call: TRBD2 (6 bases). Germline CDR1 reads MNHEY; CDR2 reads SVGAGI. V was clipped by 11 bases and J by 7 bases, with 18 bases between them. The CDR3 runs to 13 residues. This chain's CDR3 is CAHGLSRENEQFF. As DNA, the CDR3 is TGTGCCCACGGACTATCCCGGGAGAATGAGCAGTTCTTC.

This sequence joins TRBV7-2 and TRBJ1-4, with a weak D call TRBD1 (5 bases). In germline, CDR1 is SGHTA, CDR2 FQGNSA. V lost 1 base to trimming and J lost 3 bases, with 9 bases between them. The CDR3 contains 15 residues. CDR3 region: CASSLVGGSNEKLFF. In nucleotides, the CDR3 is TGTGCCAGCAGCTTAGTGGGGGGGTCTAATGAAAAACTGTTTTTT.

The chain employs TRBV20-1 and TRBJ2-5, with unresolved D. Trimming left V 3 bases short and J 5 bases short, with 4 bases between. The CDR3 runs 10 residues. CDR1 is DFQATT and CDR2 is SNEGSKA in the germline V gene (reference sequence). As DNA, the CDR3 is TGCAGTGCTAGCGGGGAGACCCAGTACTTC. This gives the protein CSASGETQYF.

This clone was detected once. The CDR3 sequence: CASSPPPEQGVQETQYF. The CDR3 DNA follows: TGTGCCAGCAGCCCACCCCCGGAGCAGGGGGTGCAAGAGACCCAGTACTTC. The chain joins TRBV13 to TRBJ2-5; 7 nucleotides match TRBD1. With V trimmed by 5 bases and J by 2 bases, 14 bases remained unmatched. In germline, CDR1 is PRHDT, CDR2 FYEKMQ (reference sequence). The CDR3 loop spans 17 amino acids.